Here is one T cell receptor (beta chain) with its context. Its antigen is undetermined. The data were obtained in a study of blood T cells in healthy people across ages. Turning to the study itself: Researchers report that template switching captured about one barcoded beta molecule per two T cells. Whole-study results and caveats: A roughly linear fall in TCR beta diversity per million T cells was seen with increasing age.

The CDR3 has 9 residues. The second PCR ran roughly 7 to 11 cycles with a sample-barcoded 5' primer and J-beta primers. TCRdb independently ran MiXCR on the 5' RACE reads; one entry per CDR3 protein. Of about 1.5 million distinct CDR3 sequences in the sample, approximately 40% are singletons; the top ten hold less than 8%. Healthy Caucasian individuals from Russia aged about 6 to 100 were enrolled as donors. Extraction of total RNA produced a minimum of 5 micrograms from each sample. The origin of this receptor is a woman younger than 30 in good health. The sample was blood. This sequence joins TRBV21-1 and TRBJ2-1. TRBV21-1 is shown as a pseudogene. The CDR3 DNA reads TGTGCCAGCAACGGTGAGCAGTTCTTC. Encoded protein: CASNGEQFF.